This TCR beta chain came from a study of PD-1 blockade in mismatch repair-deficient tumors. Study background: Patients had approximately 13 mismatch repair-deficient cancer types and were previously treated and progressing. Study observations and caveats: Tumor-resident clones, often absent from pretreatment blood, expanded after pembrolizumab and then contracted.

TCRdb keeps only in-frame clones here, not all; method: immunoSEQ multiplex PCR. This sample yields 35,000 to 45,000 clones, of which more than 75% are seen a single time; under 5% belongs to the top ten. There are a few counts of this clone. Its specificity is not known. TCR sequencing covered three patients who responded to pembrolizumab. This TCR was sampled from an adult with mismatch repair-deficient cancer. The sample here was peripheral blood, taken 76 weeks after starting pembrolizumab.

The CDR3 sequence is CASSARVRETQYF. CDR3 coding DNA: TGTGCCAGTAGCGCAAGGGTTCGGGAGACCCAGTACTTC. This chain connects TRBV19 to TRBJ2-5; no firm D call. V was pared by 6 bases and J by 5 bases, with 13 bases between. The CDR3 contains 13 residues. CDR1 is LNHDA and CDR2 is SQIVND in the germline V gene (reference sequence).